The TCR beta chain described here comes from a study of CD8+CD57+ T cells in acquired aplastic anemia. Across the study: Healthy donors had, on average, roughly 9.8 million reads for their CD4+ cells.

Genomic DNA, serving as template, underwent TCR beta VDJ and CDR3 profiling. TCRdb reanalysed the reads using MiXCR and keeps one entry per CDR3 protein. In the table there are more than 40,000 distinct CDR3 sequences, 55% to 75% of which are singletons. Per germline, CDR1 MNHNS and CDR2 SASEGT. The CDR3 consists of 13 residues. V shed 7 bases, J shed 8 bases, and the junction held 9 bases outside the gene matches. The sequencing input was sorted CD4+, CD8+, or CD8+CD57+ T cells (not recorded which) from PBMCs. The chain combines TRBV6-1 with TRBJ1-2; 8 bases line up with TRBD1. This receptor was identified in a human donor in good health, serving as a control. The CDR3 nucleotides are TGTGCCAGCATTAAGGGACAGGTGGCAGGCTACACCTTC. Residues: CASIKGQVAGYTF.